This TCR beta chain was documented in a study of PD-1 blockade in classical Hodgkin lymphoma. Whole-study results and caveats: Newly diagnosed and completely responding patients shared comparable baseline diversity.

V lost 4 bases, J lost 3 bases, and 10 bases stayed unmatched. CDR1 and CDR2 (germline): SGHDT, YYEEEE. CDR3 length equals 16 residues. There was relapse after autologous stem cell transplantation in every patient, and there was variation in brentuximab vedotin exposure. Repertoires were generated with immunoSEQ multiplex PCR, while TCRdb's copy carries only in-frame clones and drops some. In the table there are tens of thousands of clones, roughly 89% of which are singletons. As concerns this clone: Its matching antigen is unknown.

The material was peripheral blood mononuclear cells (PBMCs), obtained at baseline. The source of this sequence is a human donor with classical Hodgkin lymphoma. This rearrangement joins TRBV5-6 to TRBJ2-7; 10 positions agree with TRBD1. CDR3 nucleotides: TGTGCCAGCAGCGACCTAACCGGGACAGGGGTCTACGAGCAGTACTTC. The encoded protein is CASSDLTGTGVYEQYF.